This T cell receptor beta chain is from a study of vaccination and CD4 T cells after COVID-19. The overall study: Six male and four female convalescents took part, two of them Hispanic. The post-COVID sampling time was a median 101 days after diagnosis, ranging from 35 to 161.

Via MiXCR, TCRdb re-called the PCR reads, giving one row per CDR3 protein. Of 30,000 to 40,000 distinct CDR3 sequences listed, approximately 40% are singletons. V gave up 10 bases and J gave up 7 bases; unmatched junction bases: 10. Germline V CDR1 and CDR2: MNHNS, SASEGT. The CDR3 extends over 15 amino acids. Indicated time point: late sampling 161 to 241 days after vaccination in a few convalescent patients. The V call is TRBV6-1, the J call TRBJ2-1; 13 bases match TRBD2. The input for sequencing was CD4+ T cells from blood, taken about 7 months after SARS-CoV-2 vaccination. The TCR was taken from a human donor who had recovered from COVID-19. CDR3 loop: CATSPGLAGRNEQFF. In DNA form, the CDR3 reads TGTGCCACTTCTCCGGGACTAGCGGGACGGAATGAGCAGTTCTTC.